This paragraph covers one T cell receptor beta chain sequence. Its matching antigen is unknown. The sample comes from a study of human thymus T cells. General observations from the study: Among thymic and blood repertoires, usage of V and J genes appeared biased.

The CDR3 has 15 residues. Repertoires were generated with immunoSEQ multiplex PCR, while TCRdb's copy carries only in-frame clones and drops some. Among some 57,000 clones listed, 90% to 95% were seen once. Infants, healthy and Finnish, who were having corrective surgery for congenital heart defects served as donors. Half of the eight donors gave roughly 0.45-1 mL blood during surgery. The V call is TRBV21-1, the J call TRBJ1-1; TRBD1 is taken as the D call from the table, unchecked against the DNA. TRBV21-1 counts as a pseudogene. Sequencing was done on a sample of blood. This clonotype was sampled from a boy in the first two years of life with a congenital heart defect but otherwise immunologically healthy. CDR3 protein: CASSNFDRVNTEAFF. For the CDR3, the DNA is TGTGCCAGCAGCAATTTCGACAGGGTGAACACTGAAGCTTTCTTT.